This T cell receptor beta chain was recorded in a study of cytomegalovirus exposure and HLA in healthy donors. Germline V gene sequence: CDR1 MNHNS, CDR2 SASEGT. The CDR3 contains 13 residues. In the PCR, 60 Vbeta and 13 Jbeta primers were used. The protocol was immunoSEQ multiplex PCR, while the TCRdb copy is restricted to in-frame clones and leaves out a portion. The top ten hold less than 9% of the sample, which has 150,000 to 200,000 clones, roughly 80% seen once. With respect to this clone: The antigen is unknown. A read error may produce the germline difference seen at one junction end.

Study-level findings and limits: A later analysis found that most CMV-associated TCR beta chains appeared HLA-restricted. Several of the most significant clusters appeared linked to common viral pathogens, based on a later analysis. Indistinguishable V segments such as TRBV6-2 and TRBV6-3 were excluded.

The receptor's source is a man aged 30-40 years in good health and CMV-seropositive. The V call is TRBV6-1, the J call TRBJ1-1; maybe TRBD1 (6 bases). The material sequenced was PBMCs. The CDR3 sequence is CAGSMTGNTEAFF. CDR3 nucleotides: TGTGCCGGCAGTATGACAGGGAACACTGAAGCTTTCTTT.